The 32 T cell receptor beta chains reported below all come from one sample, sequenced in a study of vaccination effects on CD4 cells after COVID-19. TCRdb's table, derived via immunoSEQ multiplex PCR, lists solely in-frame clones and lacks some. The repertoire has fewer than 35,000 clones, more than 65% of them found once; the top ten carry around 15%. Antigen-specific CD4+ T cells were expanded (with viral peptide pools) by the ViraFEST assay ahead of sequencing. Following 10 days of culture, CD4+ T cells were isolated. It was two doses of either the BNT162b2 or mRNA-1273 vaccine that participants received. Their cognate antigens are unknown. The sample consisted of CD4+ T cells from PBMCs cultured with HCoV-229E spike peptides, taken after COVID-19 vaccination. Receptors were obtained from a human donor who received a COVID-19 vaccine.

The chain links TRBV18 to TRBJ1-1; tentatively, D is TRBD1 (5 bases). Germline lookup yields CDR1 KGHSH and CDR2 LQKENI. V shed 4 bases and J shed 2 bases, with 8 bases lying between them. The CDR3 totals 13 residues. Here the CDR3 DNA reads TGTGCCAGCTCACGGGGCGTCAACACTGAAGCTTTCTTT. As protein: CASSRGVNTEAFF.

CDR3 DNA: TGTGCCAGCAGCCGCCGGGACGGATATTATGGCTACACCTTC. This encodes CASSRRDGYYGYTF. The chain recombines TRBV7-9 with TRBJ1-2; D may be TRBD1 (5 bases). CDR1 and CDR2 from the germline V gene are SEHNR and FQNEAQ (reference sequence). V gave up 5 bases and J gave up 5 bases, with 15 bases separating them. The CDR3 loop spans 14 amino acids.

The CDR3 nucleotides are TGTGCCAGCAGCCCCACCCGAGGGGCGACTAATGAAAAACTGTTTTTT. It yields the protein CASSPTRGATNEKLFF. The chain joins TRBV3-1 (or the pseudogene TRBV3-2) to TRBJ1-4; a weak D match, TRBD1 (5 bases). The germline CDR1 and CDR2 sequences are LGHDT and YNNKEL (reference sequence). V dropped 4 bases and J dropped 2 bases, with 14 bases sitting between them. The CDR3 covers 16 residues.

The table lists this clone with a few counts. The chain has TRBV10-3 and TRBJ1-2; D perhaps matches TRBD1 (5 bases). Trimming took 6 bases from V and 4 from J, leaving 21 bases between them. The CDR3 has 16 residues. The V gene's germline CDR1 is ENHRY and CDR2 SYGVKD. DNA of the CDR3: TGTGCCATCAGCCCTGGGGCGGGAGAGCCCAGCTATGGCTACACCTTC. This codes for CAISPGAGEPSYGYTF.

The V call is TRBV12-5, the J call TRBJ2-1; D gene uncertain. V was clipped by 6 bases and J by 8 bases, with 14 bases between them. The CDR3 covers 13 residues. Germline loops: CDR1 LGHNT, CDR2 FRNRAP. The CDR3 nucleotides read TGTGCTAGTGGAACCCAGCAGGCCTATGAGCAGTTCTTC. Amino acid sequence: CASGTQQAYEQFF.

The V call is TRBV6-1, the J call TRBJ1-2; D is possibly TRBD1 (5 bases). V was clipped by 2 bases and J by 8 bases, with 12 bases between them. Per the germline V gene, CDR1 is MNHNS and CDR2 is SASEGT. The CDR3 has 13 amino acids. CDR3 in DNA: TGTGCCAGCAGTGAAACAGGCCTTTGGGGCTACACCTTC. Protein product: CASSETGLWGYTF.

The sample holds one count of this clone. The V and J genes are TRBV18 and TRBJ2-5; D not resolved. The germline CDR1 and CDR2 sequences are KGHSH and LQKENI. Between the trimmed V and J ends, which lost 1 base and 2 bases, there was a span of 2 bases. The CDR3 has 12 amino acids. CDR3 region: CASSPLQETQYF. Written as DNA, the CDR3 is TGTGCCAGCTCACCACTTCAAGAGACCCAGTACTTC.

This rearrangement joins TRBV10-3 to TRBJ1-2; 7 nucleotides agree with TRBD1. The germline CDR1 and CDR2 sequences are ENHRY and SYGVKD. V was clipped by 6 bases and J by 2 bases; unmatched bases: 3. The CDR3 loop spans 13 amino acids. The CDR3 is CAISKDRNYGYTF. CDR3 sequence (DNA): TGTGCCATCAGCAAGGACAGGAACTATGGCTACACCTTC.

This chain links TRBV21-1 with TRBJ1-1. TRBV21-1 is annotated as a pseudogene. CDR3 size: 17 residues. This chain's CDR3 is CASSNRPLEGIITEAFF. CDR3 in DNA: TGTGCCAGCAGCAACCGTCCTCTTGAGGGGATCATCACTGAAGCTTTCTTT.

This chain links TRBV5-1 with TRBJ1-3; 9 positions agree with TRBD1. Trimming at V came to 2 bases and at J to 1 base, leaving 10 bases not matched to a gene. Germline values: CDR1 SGHRS, CDR2 YFSETQ. This CDR3 is built from 18 residues. CDR3 sequence (DNA): TGCGCCAGCAGCTTCGTCCCGGGACAGGGTAAATCTGGAAACACCATATATTTT. This gives the protein CASSFVPGQGKSGNTIYF. Supplemented by reference TRBV5-1 and TRBJ1-3, the full variable domain reads KAGVTQTPRYLIKTRGQQVTLSCSPISGHRSVSWYQQTPGQGLQFLFEYFSETQRNKGNFPGRFSGRQFSNSRSEMNVSTLELGDSALYLCASSFVPGQGKSGNTIYFGEGSWLTVV.

This chain connects TRBV24-1 to TRBJ1-1, with TRBD1 matching 10 bases. Losses at the gene ends were 3 bases for V and 5 bases for J; bases not matched to a gene: 8. From germline, CDR1 is KGHDR and CDR2 SFDVKD. The CDR3 is made up of 16 amino acids. CDR3 region: CATSDPAGTGETEAFF. CDR3 DNA sequence: TGTGCCACCAGTGATCCCGCCGGGACAGGGGAAACTGAAGCTTTCTTT.

The CDR3 DNA is TGTGCCATCAAAGGGACAGGGGGATATCAGCCCCAGCATTTT. Amino acid sequence: CAIKGTGGYQPQHF. V gene TRBV10-3 combines with J gene TRBJ1-5; TRBD1 matches at 11 bases. The CDR3 length is 14 residues. Germline assignment: CDR1 ENHRY and CDR2 SYGVKD. V dropped 7 bases and J dropped 5; count of bases not matched to a gene: 4.

The chain uses TRBV29-1 and TRBJ2-2; D may match TRBD1 or TRBD2 (6 bases each). The length of the CDR3 is 13 residues. With 6 bases removed from V and 4 bases from J, the gap between germline ends came to 12 bases. CDR1 SQVTM and CDR2 ANQGSEA come from the germline V gene. The CDR3 reads CSVSEGGTGELFF. The CDR3 DNA follows: TGCAGCGTCTCCGAGGGGGGCACCGGGGAGCTGTTTTTT.

CDR3 DNA: TGTGCCAGCAGCCCTAAGTGGGGGGAGACGGGGGACACTGAAGCTTTCTTT. Its protein product is CASSPKWGETGDTEAFF. The chain recombines TRBV7-9 with TRBJ1-1, with D possibly TRBD1 on 5 matching bases. The germline V gene encodes CDR1 SEHNR and CDR2 FQNEAQ (reference sequence). The CDR3 length is 17 residues. V dropped 5 bases and J dropped 3 bases, with 22 bases sitting between them.

The chain has TRBV29-1 and TRBJ2-1; 8 positions match TRBD2. With V trimmed by 7 bases and J by 9 bases, 11 bases remained unmatched. The CDR3 covers 13 residues. Germline CDR1 reads SQVTM; CDR2 reads ANQGSEA. The CDR3 DNA reads as TGCAGCGCCGGGACTAGGGGGTCTACTGAGCAGTTCTTC. This sequence encodes CSAGTRGSTEQFF.

The rearrangement uses TRBV20-1 and TRBJ1-2, with D perhaps matching TRBD1 (6 bases). Per germline, CDR1 DFQATT and CDR2 SNEGSKA (reference sequence). The CDR3 is made up of 14 amino acids. Between the trimmed V and J ends, which lost 3 bases and 0 bases, there was a span of 11 bases. This CDR3 is CSASRGAANYGYTF. DNA of the CDR3: TGCAGTGCTAGTCGGGGGGCTGCTAACTATGGCTACACCTTC.

V usage is TRBV6-5 and J usage is TRBJ1-2; tentative D call: TRBD1 (6 bases). Germline V gene sequence: CDR1 MNHEY, CDR2 SVGAGI. The CDR3 is 16 amino acids. The ends were cut back, 0 bases at V and 4 bases at J, with 15 bases in the middle. This chain's CDR3 is CASSYSILGGAYGYTF. CDR3 coding DNA: TGTGCCAGCAGTTACTCTATACTTGGGGGGGCCTATGGCTACACCTTC.

The table lists this clone with a few counts. This chain joins TRBV7-9 and TRBJ2-7; 10 nucleotides match TRBD1. The CDR3 extends over 14 amino acids. Germline loops: CDR1 SEHNR, CDR2 FQNEAQ (reference sequence). With 5 bases clipped from V and 5 bases from J, the junction kept 6 bases outside the gene matches. DNA for the CDR3: TGTGCCAGCAGCGTGGGACAGGGGATCGACGAGCAGTACTTC. Its protein is CASSVGQGIDEQYF.

The chain links TRBV5-6 to TRBJ2-1; D may be TRBD2 (6 bases). The CDR3 runs 16 residues. V was cut by 4 bases and J by 7 bases, with 21 bases left in between. CDR1 and CDR2 from the germline V gene are SGHDT and YYEEEE. CDR3 loop: CASSPTTSLNLNEQFF. Written as DNA, the CDR3 is TGTGCCAGCAGCCCAACGACTAGTCTCAATCTGAATGAGCAGTTCTTC.

The rearrangement joins TRBV6-5 to TRBJ1-3; D might be TRBD1 (5 bases). This CDR3 is built from 13 residues. V dropped 6 bases and J dropped 8 bases, with 14 bases sitting between them. Germline V gene lookup returns CDR1 MNHEY and CDR2 SVGAGI. The DNA for the CDR3 is TGTGCCAGCAGCCCCCTCAGGGTTGACACCATATATTTT. Translating it yields CASSPLRVDTIYF.

The chain combines TRBV6-2 or TRBV6-3 with TRBJ2-7, with 8 positions matching TRBD2. Per germline, CDR1 MNHEY and CDR2 SVGEGT. CDR3 length: 16 residues. Losses at the gene ends were 5 bases for V and 6 bases for J; bases not matched to a gene: 15. The chain's CDR3 is CASSKRPAGVGGEQYF. The DNA of the CDR3 is TGTGCCAGCAGTAAGCGACCAGCGGGAGTTGGAGGCGAGCAGTACTTC.

The chain links TRBV29-1 to TRBJ1-1; D not certain. V gave up 7 bases and J gave up 4 bases, with 16 bases separating them. This CDR3 spans 13 amino acids. CDR1 and CDR2 from the germline V gene are SQVTM and ANQGSEA. CDR3 sequence reads: CSGQTGSSTEAFF. The DNA for the CDR3 is TGCAGCGGCCAGACCGGGTCTTCCACTGAAGCTTTCTTT.

The J gene is TRBJ1-4, the V gene TRBV30; maybe TRBD1 (5 bases). Per the germline V gene, CDR1 is GTSNPN and CDR2 is SVGIG (reference sequence). Trimming took off 3 bases at V and 5 bases at J, with 16 bases between the two ends. The CDR3 totals 15 residues. DNA of the CDR3: TGTGCCTGGAGCCGACAAGTGGGGGTGAATGAAAAACTGTTTTTT. This codes for CAWSRQVGVNEKLFF.

This chain connects TRBV3-1 (or the pseudogene TRBV3-2) to TRBJ2-2; D is uncertain. CDR3 length equals 14 residues. Germline V gives CDR1 LGHDT, CDR2 YNNKEL (reference sequence). The V end was cut by 3 bases, the J end by 3 bases, with 8 bases between. This chain's CDR3 is CASSQPTHTGELFF. CDR3 coding DNA: TGTGCCAGCAGCCAGCCGACTCACACCGGGGAGCTGTTTTTT.

This chain's CDR3 is CASSYGTGTNSPLHF. The DNA of the CDR3 is TGTGCCAGCAGTTACGGGACAGGAACTAATTCACCCCTCCACTTT. This chain uses TRBV6-5 with TRBJ1-6; 8 bases align to TRBD1. Trimming took 2 bases from V and 6 from J; bases not matched to a gene: 3. The germline V gene has CDR1 MNHEY and CDR2 SVGAGI. The length of the CDR3 is 15 residues.

This chain joins TRBV9 and TRBJ1-1; D unresolved. Trimming left V 2 bases short and J 10 bases short, with 12 bases between. The germline V gene has CDR1 SGDLS and CDR2 YYNGEE. The CDR3 consists of 12 residues. CDR3 amino acids: CASSVRGLRAFF. Written as DNA, the CDR3 is TGTGCCAGCAGCGTGAGAGGATTGCGAGCTTTCTTT. Complete variable domain (other parts from reference TRBV9 and TRBJ1-1): DSGVTQTPKHLITATGQRVTLRCSPRSGDLSVYWYQQSLDQGLQFLIQYYNGEERAKGNILERFSAQQFPDLHSELNLSSLELGDSALYFCASSVRGLRAFFGQGTRLTVV.

This clone was observed a single time. The chain is built from TRBV6-5 and TRBJ2-2; D perhaps matches TRBD2 (5 bases). CDR1 and CDR2 from the germline V gene are MNHEY and SVGAGI. V was clipped by 2 bases and J by 6 bases, with 7 bases between them. The CDR3 covers 13 residues. This CDR3 reads CASSYTGAGELFF. CDR3 DNA sequence: TGTGCCAGCAGTTACACCGGGGCCGGGGAGCTGTTTTTT.

This clone was seen once. V is TRBV5-6 and J is TRBJ2-7; D is possibly TRBD1 or TRBD2 (5 bases each). The germline V gene encodes CDR1 SGHDT and CDR2 YYEEEE. Trimming removed 6 bases at V and 1 base at J, with 17 bases between. The CDR3 has 15 residues. The CDR3 protein is CASTPSPGTSYEQYF. The CDR3 region has the DNA TGTGCCAGCACCCCGTCCCCAGGGACGTCCTACGAGCAGTACTTC.

This clone was seen a few times. The CDR3 spells CASSHPVSTGGEKLFF. The DNA for the CDR3 is TGTGCCAGCTCACATCCCGTATCGACAGGGGGTGAAAAACTGTTTTTT. The chain uses TRBV18 and TRBJ1-4; 9 bases map to TRBD1. Germline trimming cut 4 bases from V and 7 bases from J; bases unmatched to any gene: 10. The CDR3 has 16 residues. Germline V gene lookup returns CDR1 KGHSH and CDR2 LQKENI.

This sequence joins TRBV7-9 and TRBJ1-2, with D possibly matching TRBD1 (6 bases). The CDR3 sequence is 13 residues long. V dropped 5 bases and J dropped 4 bases, with 11 bases sitting between them. CDR1 is SEHNR and CDR2 is FQNEAQ in the germline V gene (reference sequence). The CDR3 coding sequence is TGTGCCAGCAGCCTGCGGGACACCTATGGCTACACCTTC. Its protein product is CASSLRDTYGYTF.

The J gene is TRBJ2-5, the V gene TRBV7-7; 15 nucleotides align to TRBD2. The CDR3 has 17 residues. Looked up from germline, CDR1 is SSHAT and CDR2 is FNYEAQ (reference sequence). The V and J ends lost 1 base and 5 bases, in that order; junction bases with no gene match: 5. This chain's CDR3 is CASSLGGLAGGLETQYF. In nucleotides, the CDR3 is TGTGCCAGCAGCTTAGGAGGACTAGCGGGAGGGTTGGAGACCCAGTACTTC.

The chain is built from TRBV19 and TRBJ2-7; D gene uncertain. Germline CDR1 reads LNHDA; CDR2 reads SQIVND (reference sequence). The V and J ends lost 9 bases and 2 bases respectively, with 11 bases between them. The CDR3 spans 12 residues. CDR3 coding DNA: TGTGCCAGCACTGGGTATACCTACGAGCAGTACTTC. It translates to CASTGYTYEQYF.